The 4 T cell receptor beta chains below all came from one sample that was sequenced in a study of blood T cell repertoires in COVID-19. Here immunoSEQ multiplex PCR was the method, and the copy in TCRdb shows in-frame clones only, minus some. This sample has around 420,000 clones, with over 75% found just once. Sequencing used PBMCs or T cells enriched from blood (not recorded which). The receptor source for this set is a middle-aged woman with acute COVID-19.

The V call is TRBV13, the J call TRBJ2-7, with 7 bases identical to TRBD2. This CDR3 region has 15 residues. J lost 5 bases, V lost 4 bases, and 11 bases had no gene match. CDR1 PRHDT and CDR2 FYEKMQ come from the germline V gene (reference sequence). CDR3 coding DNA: TGTGCCAGCAGCTCCCGGGGCGGGGGAGCCCACGAGCAGTACTTC. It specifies CASSSRGGGAHEQYF.

CDR3 residues: CASSQGTGSLYEQYF. CDR3 coding DNA: TGCGCCAGCAGCCAAGGGACAGGGTCCCTATACGAGCAGTACTTC. This chain links TRBV4-1 with TRBJ2-7; 8 nucleotides align to TRBD1. This CDR3 region has 15 residues. V was clipped by 1 base and J by 4 bases; unmatched bases: 6. Germline CDR1 MGHRA, CDR2 YSYEKL.

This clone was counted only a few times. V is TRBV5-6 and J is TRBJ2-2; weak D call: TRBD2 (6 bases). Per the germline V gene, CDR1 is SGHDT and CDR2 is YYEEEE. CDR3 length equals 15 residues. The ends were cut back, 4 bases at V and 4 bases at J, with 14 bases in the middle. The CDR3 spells CASSRMGGGTGELFF. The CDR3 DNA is TGTGCCAGCAGCCGGATGGGGGGAGGCACCGGGGAGCTGTTTTTT.

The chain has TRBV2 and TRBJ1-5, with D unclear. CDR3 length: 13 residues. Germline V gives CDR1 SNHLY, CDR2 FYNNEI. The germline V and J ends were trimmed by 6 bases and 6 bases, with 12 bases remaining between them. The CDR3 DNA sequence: TGTGCCAGCAGCGAGGGTGTAGGTCAGCCCCAGCATTTT. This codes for CASSEGVGQPQHF.